This TCR beta chain was found in a study of human T cells and chemical hapten exposure. This clonotype has at least ten counts. Its target is unknown. Findings of the study overall: Among TCRs, those above 1 in 1000 frequency were unaffected by DPC sensitization.

TCRdb independently ran MiXCR on the RACE reads; one entry per CDR3 protein. The sample contains some 50,000 distinct CDR3 sequences, approximately 8.6% of which appear only once. Time point denoted: patch test 1, 2 weeks after DPC sensitization. Treatment indicated: therapeutic diphenylcyclopropenone sensitization with weekly scalp DPC. Only after blood had been drawn was each patch test applied. The specimen was whole blood, collected in connection with sensitization to the hapten diphenylcyclopropenone (DPC). The sequence came from a woman between 40 and 50 years old with alopecia areata. Some clones in this sample may be carry-over from other donors' samples.

The CDR3 nucleotides are TGTGCCAGCACCCTGGGAGGAGGGGGCTACGAGCAGTACTTC. Translated, it gives CASTLGGGGYEQYF. This chain links TRBV6-1 with TRBJ2-7; D possibly matches TRBD1 or TRBD2 (6 bases each). CDR3 size: 14 residues. Trimming shortened V by 7 bases and J by 3 bases, and 16 bases separated the two germline ends. The germline CDR1 and CDR2 sequences are MNHNS and SASEGT.